A single sample is the source of the 30 T cell receptor beta chains below, sequenced in a study of chemoradiotherapy in HPV16-positive cancers. Sequenced by immunoSEQ multiplex PCR; TCRdb stores in-frame clones only, minus some. The repertoire includes about 21,000 clones, approximately 87% of them detected once, and roughly 2.4% sits in the top ten. The input for sequencing was blood, taken from a patient who underwent chemoradiotherapy. Every receptor here comes from a human donor with HPV-associated anogenital cancer.

The rearrangement joins TRBV5-1 to TRBJ1-1; D might be TRBD1 (6 bases). The germline CDR1 and CDR2 sequences are SGHRS and YFSETQ. The CDR3 totals 14 residues. V shed 6 bases and J shed 3 bases, with 15 bases lying between them. The CDR3: CASNRGNSYTEAFF. The CDR3 DNA reads TGCGCCAGCAATAGGGGGAACAGTTACACTGAAGCTTTCTTT.

This sequence joins TRBV25-1 and TRBJ1-4; no clear D gene. The CDR3 extends over 15 amino acids. Deletions cut 8 bases from V and 6 bases from J, with 19 bases between. Germline V gene lookup returns CDR1 MGHDK and CDR2 SYGVNS. The CDR3 DNA is TGTGCCAGCTTCAGGTGGGCGGTCCGGGATGAAAAACTGTTTTTT. It specifies CASFRWAVRDEKLFF.

The chain links TRBV19 to TRBJ1-1; TRBD1 matches at 7 bases. The V gene's germline CDR1 is LNHDA and CDR2 SQIVND (reference sequence). CDR3 length equals 14 residues. Trimming removed 7 bases from V and 0 bases from J; junction bases left unmatched: 5. This CDR3 is CASTLGQMNTEAFF. DNA of the CDR3: TGTGCCAGTACCCTGGGACAGATGAACACTGAAGCTTTCTTT.

J is TRBJ1-2 and V is TRBV2; D gene ambiguous. V gave up 6 bases and J gave up 7 bases, with 12 bases separating them. Germline V gives CDR1 SNHLY, CDR2 FYNNEI. There are 12 residues in the CDR3. The CDR3 reads CASSWETSGYTF. CDR3 coding DNA: TGTGCCAGCAGCTGGGAGACGTCTGGCTACACCTTC.

This chain connects TRBV7-2 to TRBJ1-6, with 8 bases that match TRBD1. Per germline, CDR1 SGHTA and CDR2 FQGNSA. J gave up 4 bases and V 6 bases, and 8 bases lay outside the gene matches. This CDR3 has 16 residues. This chain's CDR3 is CASRPDRGVYNSPLHF. In DNA, the CDR3 is TGTGCCAGCAGACCCGACAGGGGCGTTTATAATTCACCCCTCCACTTT.

The V call is TRBV5-1, the J call TRBJ2-1, with 10 positions matching TRBD2. The CDR3 has 15 residues. V shed 1 base and J 3 bases; nucleotides not matched to a gene: 1. CDR1 and CDR2 from the germline V gene are SGHRS and YFSETQ. Here the CDR3 DNA reads TGCGCCAGCAGCTTGACTAGCGGGGTCTACAATGAGCAGTTCTTC. The encoded protein is CASSLTSGVYNEQFF.

The genes are TRBV18 and TRBJ2-5; possibly TRBD1 for D (6 bases). The assigned J gene may be wrong: the sequence end matches TRBJ2-7 better. Germline loops: CDR1 KGHSH, CDR2 LQKENI. The CDR3 totals 15 residues. DNA of the CDR3: TGTGCCAGCTCACTGGGAACAGGGATTAATCCCGAGCAGTACTTC. Its protein product is CASSLGTGINPEQYF.

This rearrangement joins TRBV18 to TRBJ2-1; TRBD2 agrees at 10 bases. Germline V gene sequence: CDR1 KGHSH, CDR2 LQKENI. The CDR3 runs 15 residues. V gave up 1 base and J gave up 7 bases; unmatched junction bases: 4. The CDR3 region is CASSPLAGGWNEQFF. As DNA, the CDR3 is TGTGCCAGCTCACCACTAGCGGGAGGTTGGAATGAGCAGTTCTTC.

This chain connects TRBV28 to TRBJ2-3, with a possible D match to TRBD1 (6 bases). Trimming took off 6 bases at V and 1 base at J, with 17 bases between the two ends. CDR3 length: 16 amino acids. Germline V CDR1 and CDR2: MDHEN, SYDVKM. CDR3 nucleotides: TGTGCCAGCAGAATTTCCCACAGGGTACGCACAGATACGCAGTATTTT. Residues: CASRISHRVRTDTQYF. Drawing the rest from reference TRBV28 and TRBJ2-3, the complete variable domain is DVKVTQSSRYLVKRTGEKVFLECVQDMDHENMFWYRQDPGLGLRLIYFSYDVKMKEKGDIPEGYSVSREKKERFSLILESASTNQTSMYLCASRISHRVRTDTQYFGPGTRLTVL.

V usage is TRBV6-6 and J usage is TRBJ1-1; D not resolved. The CDR3 runs 13 residues. V was shortened by 4 bases and J by 4 bases, with 10 bases between the two germline ends. Germline CDR1 reads MNHNY; CDR2 reads SVGAGI (reference sequence). The CDR3 DNA reads TGTGCCAGCAGTTTGAGGGAGGGCACTGAAGCTTTCTTT. This sequence encodes CASSLREGTEAFF.

This sequence joins TRBV2 and TRBJ1-2; 7 bases match TRBD1. V shed 1 base, J shed 4 bases, and the junction held 6 bases outside the gene matches. CDR3 length equals 15 residues. In germline, CDR1 is SNHLY, CDR2 FYNNEI. Here the CDR3 reads CASSEGGTALYGYTF. The CDR3 DNA reads as TGTGCCAGCAGTGAAGGGGGGACAGCCCTCTATGGCTACACCTTC.

The rearrangement links TRBV28 to TRBJ1-2, with 11 bases matching TRBD1. V lost 4 bases to trimming and J lost 6 bases; unmatched junction nucleotides: 10. Germline loops: CDR1 MDHEN, CDR2 SYDVKM. The CDR3 length is 16 residues. The CDR3 spells CASSSEGQGGLNGYTF. DNA of the CDR3: TGTGCCAGCAGTTCCGAGGGACAGGGGGGGCTTAATGGCTACACCTTC.

CDR3: CASSARFGQGNEQFF. DNA for the CDR3: TGTGCCAGCAGCGCACGTTTCGGACAGGGCAATGAGCAGTTCTTC. V and J are TRBV5-4 and TRBJ2-1; TRBD1 matches at 8 bases. This CDR3 is 15 amino acids long. J was trimmed by 6 bases and V by 4 bases; bases with no gene match: 9. The germline V gene encodes CDR1 SGHNT and CDR2 YYREEE (reference sequence).

CDR3 amino acids: CSVEAQTGIYGYTF. In DNA, the CDR3 is TGCAGCGTTGAAGCCCAGACAGGGATTTATGGCTACACCTTC. The chain is built from TRBV29-1 and TRBJ1-2; 7 nucleotides match TRBD1. The germline V gene has CDR1 SQVTM and CDR2 ANQGSEA. The CDR3 extends over 14 amino acids. V lost 1 base to trimming and J lost 5 bases; unmatched junction nucleotides: 7.

The chain uses TRBV7-3 and TRBJ2-5; D unclear. This CDR3 has 15 residues. CDR1 is SGHTA, CDR2 FQGTGA, per germline. Trimming pared 5 bases from V and 1 base from J, leaving 14 bases between. CDR3 sequence reads: CASSLDNRPQETQYF. CDR3 DNA: TGTGCCAGCAGCCTTGATAACCGCCCCCAAGAGACCCAGTACTTC. The full variable domain, with the rest looked up from reference TRBV7-3 and TRBJ2-5, is GAGVSQTPSNKVTEKGKYVELRCDPISGHTALYWYRQSLGQGPEFLIYFQGTGAADDSGLPNDRFFAVRPEGSVSTLKIQRTERGDSAVYLCASSLDNRPQETQYFGPGTRLLVL.

This chain joins TRBV7-3 and TRBJ2-1; 10 bases are a match to TRBD1. This CDR3 spans 16 amino acids. Germline trimming cut 5 bases from V and 5 bases from J; bases unmatched to any gene: 9. Germline assignment: CDR1 SGHTA and CDR2 FQGTGA. The chain's CDR3 is CASSRGFGTGDNEQFF. CDR3 nucleotides: TGTGCCAGCAGCCGGGGGTTCGGGACAGGGGACAATGAGCAGTTCTTC.

The rearrangement joins TRBV6-4 to TRBJ2-6; D is unclear. The germline CDR1 and CDR2 sequences are MRHNA and SNTAGT. V lost 5 bases and J 0 bases, leaving 11 bases between the germline ends. This CDR3 has 16 residues. The CDR3 DNA follows: TGTGCCAGCAGTCCCCGGCCCTCCTCTGGGGCCAACGTCCTGACTTTC. It yields the protein CASSPRPSSGANVLTF.

The gene calls are TRBV7-2 and TRBJ2-6, with 7 bases lining up with TRBD1. Trimming at V came to 0 bases and at J to 4 bases, leaving 18 bases not matched to a gene. The CDR3 length is 21 residues. Germline V gene data show CDR1 as SGHTA and CDR2 as FQGNSA. Written as DNA, the CDR3 is TGTGCCAGCAGCTTAGCGACGGGACAGTCTGCGACACCGATGGGGGCCAACGTCCTGACTTTC. Translated: CASSLATGQSATPMGANVLTF.

The CDR3 DNA reads as TGTGCCAGCAGCTTGGACAGGAACTACAATGAGCAGTTCTTC. Its translation is CASSLDRNYNEQFF. The J gene is TRBJ2-1, the V gene TRBV7-2; 7 nucleotides agree with TRBD1. Germline V CDR1 and CDR2: SGHTA, FQGNSA. With V trimmed by 3 bases and J by 3 bases, 2 bases remained unmatched. There are 14 residues in the CDR3.

In its sample, this clone was seen once. V is TRBV5-7 and J is TRBJ2-7; D may be TRBD2 (6 bases). TRBV5-7 is annotated as an ORF whose role is uncertain. V shed 0 bases and J shed 2 bases, with 15 bases lying between them. CDR3 length: 16 residues. CDR3 nucleotide sequence: TGTGCCAGCAGCTTGGGGGGACTCAGGGAAACCTACGAGCAGTACTTC. It yields the protein CASSLGGLRETYEQYF.

V and J are TRBV5-6 and TRBJ2-5, with D maybe TRBD2 (5 bases). The CDR3 spans 15 residues. Germline V gene sequence: CDR1 SGHDT, CDR2 YYEEEE. V was trimmed by 0 bases and J by 2 bases, leaving 11 bases between them. This chain's CDR3 is CASSLVRRIQETQYF. The CDR3 DNA follows: TGTGCCAGCAGCTTGGTTCGGAGGATACAAGAGACCCAGTACTTC. Together with reference TRBV5-6 and TRBJ2-5, the CDR3 gives the full variable domain: DAGVTQSPTHLIKTRGQQVTLRCSPKSGHDTVSWYQQALGQGPQFIFQYYEEEERQRGNFPDRFSGHQFPNYSSELNVNALLLGDSALYLCASSLVRRIQETQYFGPGTRLLVL.

The chain recombines TRBV10-3 with TRBJ1-5; 7 bases match TRBD1. V dropped 6 bases and J dropped 1; count of bases not matched to a gene: 6. The germline CDR1 and CDR2 sequences are ENHRY and SYGVKD. The CDR3 has 15 residues. The CDR3 loop is CAIRPDRASNQPQHF. In nucleotides, the CDR3 is TGTGCCATCAGACCCGACAGGGCCAGCAATCAGCCCCAGCATTTT.

CDR3 bases: TGTGCTAGTACGGGACAGGGGGACGAGACCCAGTACTTC. Residues: CASTGQGDETQYF. V is TRBV12-5 and J is TRBJ2-5, with 11 bases identical to TRBD1. After removal of 8 bases from V and 5 bases from J, the junction contained 4 bases not matched to a gene. This CDR3 has 13 residues. The germline CDR1 and CDR2 sequences are LGHNT and FRNRAP.

The V call is TRBV5-8, the J call TRBJ1-2; 10 nucleotides match TRBD1. The V and J ends lost 9 bases and 7 bases, in that order; junction bases with no gene match: 12. The CDR3 loop spans 14 amino acids. Germline V gives CDR1 SGHTS, CDR2 YDEGEE. Here the CDR3 reads CAIRGLDRGIGYTF. The CDR3 nucleotides read TGTGCCATCCGAGGATTGGACAGGGGGATTGGCTACACCTTC.

The V gene is TRBV5-4, the J gene TRBJ2-5, with 9 bases lining up with TRBD1. Trimming at V came to 4 bases and at J to 2 bases, leaving 0 bases not matched to a gene. The CDR3 has 13 residues. CDR1 is SGHNT, CDR2 YYREEE, per germline (reference sequence). The CDR3 protein is CASSDRGQETQYF. The DNA for the CDR3 is TGTGCCAGCAGCGACAGGGGGCAAGAGACCCAGTACTTC.

The V and J genes are TRBV11-2 and TRBJ2-7; TRBD2 matches at 8 bases. V shed 0 bases and J 2 bases; nucleotides not matched to a gene: 9. Germline V gives CDR1 SGHAT, CDR2 FQNNGV. CDR3 length equals 17 residues. CDR3 sequence reads: CASSLDGLASSAYEQYF. CDR3 DNA: TGTGCCAGCAGCTTAGACGGACTAGCCAGCAGCGCCTACGAGCAGTACTTC.

The chain carries TRBV19 and TRBJ2-5; 12 bases agree with TRBD2. This CDR3 contains 14 residues. Looked up from germline, CDR1 is LNHDA and CDR2 is SQIVND (reference sequence). Trimming at V came to 3 bases and at J to 5 bases, leaving 1 base not matched to a gene. The CDR3 sequence: CASSILAGGETQYF. As DNA, the CDR3 is TGTGCCAGTAGTATCCTAGCGGGGGGGGAGACCCAGTACTTC. The complete variable domain, with remaining parts taken from reference TRBV19 and TRBJ2-5, reads DGGITQSPKYLFRKEGQNVTLSCEQNLNHDAMYWYRQDPGQGLRLIYYSQIVNDFQKGDIAEGYSVSREKKESFPLTVTSAQKNPTAFYLCASSILAGGETQYFGPGTRLLVL.

The chain uses TRBV18 and TRBJ2-4, with D hard to call. Per the germline V gene, CDR1 is KGHSH and CDR2 is LQKENI. The V and J ends lost 0 bases and 0 bases respectively, with 12 bases between them. The CDR3 extends over 17 amino acids. CDR3 protein: CASSPPGRTLAKNIQYF. DNA for the CDR3: TGTGCCAGCTCACCACCCGGCAGAACCCTAGCCAAAAACATTCAGTACTTC.

V gene TRBV28 combines with J gene TRBJ2-4; D is undetermined. The germline V and J ends were trimmed by 11 bases and 0 bases, with 20 bases remaining between them. This CDR3 region has 16 residues. The V gene's germline CDR1 is MDHEN and CDR2 SYDVKM. The CDR3 DNA is TGTGCCGCTGGGTCGGTCCAGACCCTAGCCAAAAACATTCAGTACTTC. Translation gives CAAGSVQTLAKNIQYF.

CDR3: CASSPDGSPETQYF. The CDR3 coding sequence is TGTGCCAGCAGCCCTGACGGCTCGCCAGAGACCCAGTACTTC. This chain uses TRBV7-2 with TRBJ2-5, with no clear D. The CDR3 has 14 residues. Trimming took off 5 bases at V and 4 bases at J, with 14 bases between the two ends. Germline values: CDR1 SGHTA, CDR2 FQGNSA.